The 20 T cell receptor beta chains reported below all come from one sample, sequenced in a study of blood T cell repertoires in COVID-19. This table comes from immunoSEQ multiplex PCR, and its TCRdb copy is limited to in-frame clones, with some not included. Of about 230,000 clones in the sample, approximately 80% were seen once. The sequenced sample was peripheral blood. The origin of the receptors is a man aged 35 to 55 who had recovered from COVID-19.

This chain joins TRBV2 and TRBJ2-1, with a possible D match to TRBD2 (5 bases). V was pared by 7 bases and J by 7 bases, with 11 bases between. This CDR3 region has 12 residues. Germline V CDR1 and CDR2: SNHLY, FYNNEI. Here the CDR3 DNA reads TGTGCCAGCACGAGGGTACAGAATGAGCAGTTCTTC. Translation gives CASTRVQNEQFF.

Regarding this clone: Other DNA sequences in the sample encode the same CDR3. This rearrangement joins TRBV7-2 to TRBJ2-7, with 9 bases that match TRBD2. Looked up from germline, CDR1 is SGHTA and CDR2 is FQGNSA. Trimming at V came to 0 bases and at J to 3 bases, leaving 0 bases not matched to a gene. This CDR3 spans 14 amino acids. Written as DNA, the CDR3 is TGTGCCAGCAGCTTAGCTAGCGGGAGCTACGAGCAGTACTTC. This gives the protein CASSLASGSYEQYF.

The chain combines TRBV5-1 with TRBJ1-2; TRBD1 agrees at 9 bases. CDR3 length: 14 residues. CDR1 is SGHRS and CDR2 is YFSETQ in the germline V gene. Losses at the gene ends were 7 bases for V and 8 bases for J; bases not matched to a gene: 12. Here the CDR3 DNA reads TGCGCCAGCGGTACCACAGGGGGCCCGGACGGCTACACCTTC. Amino acids: CASGTTGGPDGYTF. The full variable domain, completed using reference TRBV5-1 and TRBJ1-2, is KAGVTQTPRYLIKTRGQQVTLSCSPISGHRSVSWYQQTPGQGLQFLFEYFSETQRNKGNFPGRFSGRQFSNSRSEMNVSTLELGDSALYLCASGTTGGPDGYTFGSGTRLTVV.

The rearrangement joins TRBV2 to TRBJ2-1; TRBD2 matches 9 bases. The length of the CDR3 is 16 residues. V lost 2 bases and J lost 12; bases outside the gene matches: 14. CDR1 SNHLY and CDR2 FYNNEI come from the germline V gene. CDR3 in amino acids: CASSELGQRGVGRQFF. CDR3 coding DNA: TGTGCCAGCAGTGAACTTGGCCAGCGGGGGGTCGGTCGGCAGTTCTTC.

This clone was detected only once. The chain uses TRBV2 and TRBJ2-2; 8 bases line up with TRBD2. Unmatched junction bases numbered 9, after V lost 8 bases and J lost 1 base. The CDR3 consists of 16 residues. Germline-derived CDR1 and CDR2 are SNHLY and FYNNEI. The CDR3 spells CASVWAGGRNTGELFF. The CDR3 DNA reads TGTGCCAGCGTCTGGGCGGGAGGCCGGAACACCGGGGAGCTGTTTTTT.

The genes are TRBV6-1 and TRBJ2-7; D possibly corresponds to TRBD1 (6 bases). This CDR3 has 14 amino acids. In germline, CDR1 is MNHNS, CDR2 SASEGT. The ends were cut back, 1 base at V and 3 bases at J, with 10 bases in the middle. CDR3 sequence: CASSEVGALYEQYF. DNA for the CDR3: TGTGCCAGCAGTGAAGTGGGGGCACTCTACGAGCAGTACTTC.

The chain carries TRBV5-1 and TRBJ2-1; 10 nucleotides agree with TRBD1. Germline V lookup: CDR1 SGHRS, CDR2 YFSETQ. V dropped 2 bases and J dropped 6; count of bases not matched to a gene: 2. There are 14 residues in the CDR3. The CDR3 protein is CASSFRTGGNEQFF. Written as DNA, the CDR3 is TGCGCCAGCAGCTTCAGGACAGGGGGCAATGAGCAGTTCTTC.

CDR3 nucleotides: TGTGCCAGCAGTTCTGAGGGGGCGCCGGTCTATGGCTACACCTTC. It yields the protein CASSSEGAPVYGYTF. The V gene is TRBV6-5, the J gene TRBJ1-2, with 7 nucleotides matching TRBD1. In germline, CDR1 is MNHEY, CDR2 SVGAGI. There are 15 residues in the CDR3. V was clipped by 4 bases and J by 4 bases; unmatched bases: 9.

V is TRBV11-2 and J is TRBJ1-6, with TRBD1 as a possible D gene (5 bases). Per the germline V gene, CDR1 is SGHAT and CDR2 is FQNNGV. Trimming left V 5 bases short and J 7 bases short, with 15 bases between. This CDR3 is 15 amino acids long. This CDR3 reads CASSTETVTNSPLHF. DNA of the CDR3: TGTGCCAGCAGCACAGAGACAGTGACGAATTCACCCCTCCACTTT. Looking up the rest from reference TRBV11-2 and TRBJ1-6 gives the full variable domain: EAGVAQSPRYKIIEKRQSVAFWCNPISGHATLYWYQQILGQGPKLLIQFQNNGVVDDSQLPKDRFSAERLKGVDSTLKIQPAKLEDSAVYLCASSTETVTNSPLHFGNGTRLTVT.

The chain joins TRBV7-2 to TRBJ1-5; D gene uncertain. The V gene's germline CDR1 is SGHTA and CDR2 FQGNSA. V lost 1 base, J lost 5 bases, and 9 bases lay in between. The CDR3 runs to 14 residues. The CDR3 spells CASSLVGRDQPQHF. CDR3 nucleotide sequence: TGTGCCAGCAGCTTAGTAGGTCGGGATCAGCCCCAGCATTTT.

The gene calls are TRBV7-6 and TRBJ2-3, with D tentatively TRBD1 (6 bases). The CDR3 loop spans 16 amino acids. V shed 4 bases and J shed 2 bases, with 16 bases lying between them. In germline, CDR1 is SGHVS, CDR2 FNYEAQ. The CDR3 spells CASSSMTGSTTDTQYF. CDR3 sequence (DNA): TGTGCCAGCAGCTCCATGACAGGCTCCACCACAGATACGCAGTATTTT.

In this sample, this clone turned up once. This chain connects TRBV5-3 to TRBJ1-5; D is undetermined. TRBV5-3 is an open reading frame, and its role is uncertain. CDR3 length: 16 residues. Trimming took 1 base from V and 3 from J, leaving 14 bases between them. The CDR3 DNA follows: TGTGCCAGAAGCTTGAAAGCGACCGCTAACAATCAGCCCCAGCATTTT. Translating gives CARSLKATANNQPQHF.

Comments on this clone: The same CDR3 is also encoded by other DNA sequences in this sample. The chain couples TRBV19 to TRBJ1-5; D gene uncertain. Trimming stripped 1 base from V and 3 bases from J, with 10 bases between. The CDR3 runs 15 residues. CDR1 and CDR2 (germline): LNHDA, SQIVND (reference sequence). The CDR3 DNA is TGTGCCAGTAGTATAGTCCCGGGAGCCAATCAGCCCCAGCATTTT. As protein: CASSIVPGANQPQHF.

This chain connects TRBV3-1 (or the pseudogene TRBV3-2) to TRBJ2-6; the D gene is possibly TRBD2 (6 bases). Germline CDR1 and CDR2: LGHDT and YNNKEL (reference sequence). Trimming took off 3 bases at V and 0 bases at J, with 12 bases between the two ends. This CDR3 is 17 amino acids long. The CDR3 region has the DNA TGTGCCAGCAGCCATCCGGGGGTAAGCTCTGGGGCCAACGTCCTGACTTTC. Translation: CASSHPGVSSGANVLTF.

This clone was seen once. V is TRBV7-2 and J is TRBJ2-5; 10 bases are shared with TRBD2. With V trimmed by 0 bases and J by 5 bases, 12 bases remained unmatched. The CDR3 runs to 18 residues. Germline values: CDR1 SGHTA, CDR2 FQGNSA. CDR3 in amino acids: CASSLAGRGLADWETQYF. In DNA, the CDR3 is TGTGCCAGCAGCTTAGCTGGTCGTGGACTAGCGGACTGGGAGACCCAGTACTTC.

The chain employs TRBV11-3 and TRBJ1-6; unclear D gene. In germline, CDR1 is SGHNT, CDR2 YENEEA. The V end lost 2 bases, the J end lost 10 bases, and 15 bases lay between the germline ends. The CDR3 totals 15 residues. CDR3: CASSLIRGGRSPLHF. CDR3 sequence (DNA): TGTGCCAGCAGCTTAATCCGGGGAGGAAGGTCACCCCTCCACTTT.

V and J are TRBV14 and TRBJ2-5; 12 bases line up with TRBD2. The CDR3 has 15 amino acids. V lost 6 bases to trimming and J lost 5 bases; unmatched junction nucleotides: 7. In germline, CDR1 is SGHDN, CDR2 FVKESK. Here the CDR3 reads CASSLLAGGMETQYF. The CDR3, as DNA: TGTGCCAGCAGTCTTCTAGCGGGAGGGATGGAGACCCAGTACTTC.

The rearrangement uses TRBV3-1 (or the pseudogene TRBV3-2) and TRBJ2-4; 8 nucleotides match TRBD2. The junction had 8 bases not matched to a gene; V was cut back by 1 base and J by 0 bases. The CDR3 consists of 18 residues. Germline assignment: CDR1 LGHDT and CDR2 YNNKEL (reference sequence). The CDR3: CASSQVIRGGTAKNIQYF. The CDR3 nucleotides read TGTGCCAGCAGCCAAGTAATCCGGGGGGGGACAGCCAAAAACATTCAGTACTTC.

The chain couples TRBV7-2 to TRBJ2-1; 11 bases match TRBD2. CDR3 size: 16 residues. Germline V gene data show CDR1 as SGHTA and CDR2 as FQGNSA. V gave up 2 bases and J gave up 4 bases; unmatched junction bases: 4. The CDR3 DNA is TGTGCCAGCAGCTTAAGGCTAGCGGGGGGATACAATGAGCAGTTCTTC. Protein product: CASSLRLAGGYNEQFF.

J is TRBJ1-2 and V is TRBV29-1; 7 bases are shared with TRBD1. CDR3 length equals 13 residues. Germline trimming cut 6 bases from V and 6 bases from J; bases unmatched to any gene: 10. Germline values: CDR1 SQVTM, CDR2 ANQGSEA. The CDR3 DNA follows: TGCAGCGTATACAGGGGAGTTGTAGATGGCTACACCTTC. Protein product: CSVYRGVVDGYTF.